These 22 T cell receptor beta chains were sequenced from one sample in a study of shared clonotypes between healthy human individuals. This table comes from immunoSEQ multiplex PCR, and its TCRdb copy is limited to in-frame clones, with some not included. The sample carries approximately 530,000 clones, about 96% recorded once. Material for sequencing was naive CD4+ T cells sorted from blood. Described subset: CD45RA+ positively selected. Every receptor here comes from a young woman in good health.

This chain uses TRBV19 with TRBJ2-5; 11 bases fit TRBD2. CDR3 length equals 15 residues. Looked up from germline, CDR1 is LNHDA and CDR2 is SQIVND (reference sequence). Germline trimming cut 1 base from V and 5 bases from J; bases unmatched to any gene: 3. CDR3 region: CASSIAASGRETQYF. The CDR3 nucleotides are TGTGCCAGTAGTATAGCGGCTAGCGGGAGGGAGACCCAGTACTTC. Combining the CDR3 with reference TRBV19 and TRBJ2-5 gives the whole variable domain DGGITQSPKYLFRKEGQNVTLSCEQNLNHDAMYWYRQDPGQGLRLIYYSQIVNDFQKGDIAEGYSVSREKKESFPLTVTSAQKNPTAFYLCASSIAASGRETQYFGPGTRLLVL.

The V and J genes are TRBV5-1 and TRBJ1-4, with 7 bases that match TRBD1. The germline gives CDR1 SGHRS, CDR2 YFSETQ. Germline trimming cut 5 bases from V and 5 bases from J; bases unmatched to any gene: 6. This CDR3 is 14 amino acids long. The CDR3 DNA sequence: TGCGCCAGCAGATACTCGACAGGGAATGAAAAACTGTTTTTT. Its protein is CASRYSTGNEKLFF.

The J gene is TRBJ2-1, the V gene TRBV29-1, with 11 bases fitting TRBD2. Losses at the gene ends were 7 bases for V and 5 bases for J; bases not matched to a gene: 7. The CDR3 loop spans 14 amino acids. Germline assignment: CDR1 SQVTM and CDR2 ANQGSEA. The CDR3 nucleotides are TGCAGCGCCAGAAAGACTAGCGGGGACAATGAGCAGTTCTTC. Encoded protein: CSARKTSGDNEQFF.

V is TRBV4-1 and J is TRBJ1-2; 8 nucleotides match TRBD1. The ends lost 1 base at V and 0 bases at J; junction bases unmatched: 7. The CDR3 is 17 amino acids. Germline V lookup: CDR1 MGHRA, CDR2 YSYEKL. The CDR3 protein is CASSQVMQGASNYGYTF. CDR3 coding DNA: TGCGCCAGCAGCCAAGTGATGCAGGGGGCGTCTAACTATGGCTACACCTTC.

The V and J genes are TRBV7-8 and TRBJ2-7; perhaps TRBD2 as D (5 bases). The length of the CDR3 is 12 residues. Trimming cost V 7 bases and J 6 bases, with 13 bases left between them. Germline CDR1 and CDR2: SGHVS and FQNEAQ. The CDR3 DNA is TGTGCCAGCACGGTCGGTGGAGGCGAGCAGTACTTC. Its translation: CASTVGGGEQYF.

CDR3 residues: CASSWAGVGSDTQYF. Written as DNA, the CDR3 is TGCGCCAGCAGCTGGGCGGGAGTTGGCTCAGATACGCAGTATTTT. The rearrangement links TRBV5-1 to TRBJ2-3; 7 bases fit TRBD2. CDR1 and CDR2 (germline): SGHRS, YFSETQ. The trim removed 3 bases at V and 4 bases at J, leaving 8 bases unmatched. There are 15 residues in the CDR3.

CDR3 region: CASSQAGVGEQYF. Written as DNA, the CDR3 is TGCGCCAGCAGCCAAGCAGGGGTAGGCGAGCAGTACTTC. The rearrangement uses TRBV4-1 and TRBJ2-7; a weak D match, TRBD1 (6 bases). Germline CDR1 MGHRA, CDR2 YSYEKL. The V end was cut by 1 base, the J end by 6 bases, with 10 bases between. There are 13 residues in the CDR3.

This rearrangement joins TRBV30 to TRBJ1-2; 8 nucleotides line up with TRBD1. V dropped 2 bases and J dropped 2; count of bases not matched to a gene: 4. The CDR3 is made up of 14 amino acids. The germline CDR1 and CDR2 sequences are GTSNPN and SVGIG (reference sequence). The CDR3 here is CAWSPDRVNYGYTF. DNA of the CDR3: TGTGCCTGGAGTCCGGACAGGGTAAACTATGGCTACACCTTC.

The V and J genes are TRBV28 and TRBJ2-5, with TRBD1 as a possible D gene (7 bases). The closer fit of TRBJ2-7 to the DNA end suggests the J call may be wrong. Per the germline V gene, CDR1 is MDHEN and CDR2 is SYDVKM. This CDR3 region has 14 residues. CDR3 region: CASSAGQRVYEQYF. CDR3 sequence (DNA): TGTGCCAGCAGTGCGGGACAGAGGGTCTACGAGCAGTACTTC.

The chain's CDR3 is CASSHPTSGFPEAFF. DNA of the CDR3: TGTGCCAGCAGCCACCCCACTTCGGGGTTTCCTGAAGCTTTCTTT. This chain uses TRBV14 with TRBJ1-1; D is ambiguous. V was cut by 3 bases and J by 6 bases, with 17 bases left in between. This CDR3 has 15 amino acids. Germline CDR1 SGHDN, CDR2 FVKESK.

The chain recombines TRBV19 with TRBJ2-3; 15 bases match TRBD2. The CDR3 totals 18 residues. Germline-derived CDR1 and CDR2 are LNHDA and SQIVND (reference sequence). Trimming removed 4 bases from V and 0 bases from J; junction bases left unmatched: 5. The CDR3 nucleotides read TGTGCCAGTAGTAGGGGACTAGCGGGAGGTGACAGCACAGATACGCAGTATTTT. Its protein product is CASSRGLAGGDSTDTQYF.

This chain links TRBV19 with TRBJ2-1; D is ambiguous. Germline V gene lookup returns CDR1 LNHDA and CDR2 SQIVND (reference sequence). This CDR3 has 12 amino acids. Trimming cost V 6 bases and J 5 bases, with 8 bases left between them. CDR3 region: CASRGWDNEQFF. In DNA, the CDR3 is TGTGCCAGTAGAGGATGGGACAATGAGCAGTTCTTC.

CDR3 residues: CASSAFLAKTNYGYTF. The CDR3 DNA reads TGCGCCAGCAGTGCGTTTTTGGCAAAAACTAACTATGGCTACACCTTC. The chain carries TRBV10-2 and TRBJ1-2; D gene unclear. The V gene's germline CDR1 is WSHSY and CDR2 SAAADI. Trimming removed 4 bases from V and 0 bases from J, with 15 bases in between. The CDR3 loop spans 16 amino acids.

The chain links TRBV4-1 to TRBJ2-7; TRBD2 matches at 8 bases. Trimming took 4 bases from V and 2 from J; bases not matched to a gene: 7. The CDR3 is 15 amino acids. Germline V gene data show CDR1 as MGHRA and CDR2 as YSYEKL. As DNA, the CDR3 is TGCGCCAGCAGCCCTCTCCGGACTAGCACCTACGAGCAGTACTTC. Translation gives CASSPLRTSTYEQYF.

The V and J genes are TRBV27 and TRBJ1-2; D not certain. The CDR3 is made up of 16 amino acids. Trimming shortened V by 5 bases and J by 2 bases, and 18 bases separated the two germline ends. Germline values: CDR1 MNHEY, CDR2 SMNVEV (reference sequence). The CDR3 region has the DNA TGTGCCAGCAGTCCCGGACGGAAGAACCCCAACTATGGCTACACCTTC. Protein sequence: CASSPGRKNPNYGYTF.

The chain carries TRBV28 and TRBJ2-3, with D perhaps matching TRBD2 (6 bases). The CDR3 runs to 15 residues. V was cut by 2 bases and J by 4 bases, with 13 bases left in between. Germline assignment: CDR1 MDHEN and CDR2 SYDVKM. The CDR3 loop is CASSLGRDASDTQYF. The CDR3 region has the DNA TGTGCCAGCAGTTTAGGGCGGGATGCATCAGATACGCAGTATTTT.

The V call is TRBV7-8, the J call TRBJ1-4, with TRBD1 matching over 8 bases. V was pared by 5 bases and J by 3 bases, with 8 bases of the junction left unmatched. Germline CDR1 is SGHVS and CDR2 is FQNEAQ. The CDR3 contains 16 residues. The CDR3 DNA is TGTGCCAGCAGCCCCAGACGACAGGGGTCTAATGAAAAACTGTTTTTT. The encoded protein is CASSPRRQGSNEKLFF. The whole variable domain, filled in from reference TRBV7-8 and TRBJ1-4, reads GAGVSQSPRYKVAKRGQDVALRCDPISGHVSLFWYQQALGQGPEFLTYFQNEAQLDKSGLPSDRFFAERPEGSVSTLKIQRTQQEDSAVYLCASSPRRQGSNEKLFFGSGTQLSVL.

This chain connects TRBV7-9 to TRBJ2-5; the D gene could be TRBD1 or TRBD2 (6 bases each). V lost 5 bases and J lost 7, with 20 bases in between. Per the germline V gene, CDR1 is SEHNR and CDR2 is FQNEAQ (reference sequence). CDR3 size: 15 residues. Written as DNA, the CDR3 is TGTGCCAGCAGCCCTAGCCCGGGGGACACGGGGACCCAGTACTTC. This translates into CASSPSPGDTGTQYF.

CDR3 DNA: TGTGCCAGCAGCGAGAGCGGGAGCCTTTTTTACGAGCAGTACTTC. Protein product: CASSESGSLFYEQYF. The V call is TRBV9, the J call TRBJ2-7; 8 bases align to TRBD2. The ends lost 3 bases at V and 4 bases at J; junction bases unmatched: 9. The germline V gene encodes CDR1 SGDLS and CDR2 YYNGEE. This CDR3 is 15 amino acids long.

V and J are TRBV7-2 and TRBJ1-5, with no clear D. CDR1 and CDR2 from the germline V gene are SGHTA and FQGNSA. The CDR3 runs to 13 residues. Trimming took 5 bases from V and 5 from J, leaving 10 bases between them. The CDR3 DNA reads TGTGCCAGCAGCCGTCAGAGAGATCAGCCCCAGCATTTT. This translates into CASSRQRDQPQHF.

The chain carries TRBV14 and TRBJ2-6, with unresolved D. Per germline, CDR1 SGHDN and CDR2 FVKESK. The CDR3 totals 18 residues. Trimming shortened V by 0 bases and J by 2 bases, and 14 bases separated the two germline ends. CDR3 amino acids: CASSQDLIGLTGANVLTF. The CDR3 DNA follows: TGTGCCAGCAGCCAAGATCTGATAGGGTTGACTGGGGCCAACGTCCTGACTTTC.

V gene TRBV10-3 combines with J gene TRBJ2-3; 8 bases agree with TRBD1. Germline V lookup: CDR1 ENHRY, CDR2 SYGVKD. The CDR3 totals 14 residues. The ends lost 4 bases at V and 6 bases at J; junction bases unmatched: 6. As DNA, the CDR3 is TGTGCCATCAGTGGGACAGGGACGGGGGATACGCAGTATTTT. Encoded protein: CAISGTGTGDTQYF.